Below are 31 T cell receptor beta chains sequenced from a single sample in a study of blood T cell repertoires in COVID-19 (dated by TCRdb to 2020 to 2022). The protocol used for the library was the immunoSEQ multiplex PCR assay. TCRdb limited this immuneACCESS table to in-frame rearrangements with V and J called. A share of clones is missing; checked studies link under half to unresolved V genes, and the rest is unexplained. The sample records nearly 300,000 clones, approximately 88% of which are singletons. The ten most abundant clones make up over 6% of the sample. Sequencing input: peripheral blood. These receptors all stem from a woman under 40 who had recovered from COVID-19.

The chain carries TRBV9 and TRBJ2-3; TRBD1 agrees at 9 bases. Looked up from germline, CDR1 is SGDLS and CDR2 is YYNGEE. J gave up 2 bases and V 3 bases, and 7 bases lay outside the gene matches. CDR3 length equals 16 residues. The CDR3 sequence: CASSARDRVYTDTQYF. The CDR3 bases are TGTGCCAGCAGCGCCAGGGACAGGGTATACACAGATACGCAGTATTTT. Full variable domain (rest looked up from reference TRBV9 and TRBJ2-3): DSGVTQTPKHLITATGQRVTLRCSPRSGDLSVYWYQQSLDQGLQFLIQYYNGEERAKGNILERFSAQQFPDLHSELNLSSLELGDSALYFCASSARDRVYTDTQYFGPGTRLTVL.

The chain is built from TRBV7-9 and TRBJ1-2; D gene uncertain. This CDR3 region has 14 residues. CDR1 SEHNR and CDR2 FQNEAQ come from the germline V gene (reference sequence). Deletions cut 1 base from V and 3 bases from J, with 9 bases between. The CDR3 region has the DNA TGTGCCAGCAGCTTAGGCGTGGGCTACTATGGCTACACCTTC. This translates into CASSLGVGYYGYTF.

This clone was recorded a few times. The chain combines TRBV28 with TRBJ1-4; D gene uncertain. Trimming took off 4 bases at V and 0 bases at J, with 6 bases between the two ends. The CDR3 loop spans 14 amino acids. Germline V gene lookup returns CDR1 MDHEN and CDR2 SYDVKM. Here the CDR3 reads CASSSGTTNEKLFF. The CDR3 DNA sequence: TGTGCCAGCAGTTCGGGTACAACTAATGAAAAACTGTTTTTT.

This clone was detected only once. The V and J genes are TRBV6-7 and TRBJ1-1, with 9 bases that match TRBD1. TRBV6-7 is annotated as an ORF whose role is uncertain. This CDR3 is 14 amino acids long. After removal of 3 bases from V and 8 bases from J, the junction contained 7 bases not matched to a gene. As DNA, the CDR3 is TGTGCCAGCAGTTATTTGACAGGGGGTAAGGAAGCTTTCTTT. Protein: CASSYLTGGKEAFF.

Here the CDR3 reads CASSDVSGAGDTQYF. The CDR3 DNA reads TGTGCCAGCAGCGATGTTAGCGGGGCCGGAGATACGCAGTATTTT. The genes are TRBV9 and TRBJ2-3; 8 positions agree with TRBD2. J gave up 5 bases and V 3 bases, and 8 bases lay outside the gene matches. CDR3 length: 15 residues. Germline V lookup: CDR1 SGDLS, CDR2 YYNGEE.

The chain links TRBV9 to TRBJ2-1; TRBD2 aligns across 11 bases. Germline CDR1 is SGDLS and CDR2 is YYNGEE. Trimming at V came to 6 bases and at J to 0 bases, leaving 8 bases not matched to a gene. This CDR3 spans 17 amino acids. CDR3 sequence reads: CASNLLAGVDSYNEQFF. The CDR3 DNA reads as TGTGCCAGCAACCTACTAGCGGGGGTCGACTCCTACAATGAGCAGTTCTTC.

The chain joins TRBV7-6 to TRBJ2-3, with D maybe TRBD1 (5 bases). Germline CDR1 and CDR2: SGHVS and FNYEAQ. V was pared by 1 base and J by 0 bases, with 8 bases between. The CDR3 has 15 residues. For the CDR3, the DNA is TGTGCCAGCAGCTTAGTGCAGGGTAGCACAGATACGCAGTATTTT. It is translated as CASSLVQGSTDTQYF.

The chain couples TRBV28 to TRBJ2-7; the match to TRBD2 covers 12 bases. V lost 3 bases to trimming and J lost 7 bases; unmatched junction nucleotides: 7. CDR1 MDHEN and CDR2 SYDVKM come from the germline V gene. The CDR3 contains 15 residues. CDR3 amino acids: CASSLGLAGLGEQYF. CDR3 nucleotides: TGTGCCAGCAGTTTGGGACTAGCGGGTCTAGGGGAGCAGTACTTC.

With respect to this clone: Its ends do not fully match the called genes, so a read error is possible. The CDR3: CATRLGATGANVLTF. DNA of the CDR3: TGTGCCACCAGGCTAGGGGCCACTGGAGCCAACGTCCTGACTTTC. The rearrangement links TRBV24-1 to TRBJ2-6; D may be TRBD1 (5 bases). This CDR3 is 15 amino acids long. Germline loops: CDR1 KGHDR, CDR2 SFDVKD.

This rearrangement joins TRBV19 to TRBJ1-6, with a weak D call TRBD1 (6 bases). Trimming removed 3 bases at V and 8 bases at J, with 11 bases between. The CDR3 totals 14 residues. Looked up from germline, CDR1 is LNHDA and CDR2 is SQIVND (reference sequence). As DNA, the CDR3 is TGTGCCAGTAGTATTGGGGGCAGGGATTCACCCCTCCACTTT. Encoded protein: CASSIGGRDSPLHF.

The chain uses TRBV24-1 and TRBJ2-1; tentatively, D is TRBD1 (6 bases). The CDR3 is 12 amino acids. Deletions cut 5 bases from V and 11 bases from J, with 12 bases between. Per the germline V gene, CDR1 is KGHDR and CDR2 is SFDVKD. CDR3 protein: CATSGTVEQQFF. The CDR3 DNA follows: TGTGCCACCAGTGGGACAGTCGAGCAGCAGTTCTTC.

The rearrangement joins TRBV19 to TRBJ2-2; TRBD1 matches 7 bases. This CDR3 region has 18 residues. Germline V lookup: CDR1 LNHDA, CDR2 SQIVND (reference sequence). The V gene end was trimmed by 6 bases and the J gene end by 4 bases; junction bases not matched to a gene: 17. The CDR3 DNA sequence: TGTGCCAGTAGACGGGACAGTGGGATCTCCAGTAGCACCGGGGAGCTGTTTTTT. Translation gives CASRRDSGISSSTGELFF.

This rearrangement joins TRBV5-1 to TRBJ1-2, with 10 nucleotides matching TRBD1. The germline V gene has CDR1 SGHRS and CDR2 YFSETQ. The CDR3 is 14 residues long. The J segment lost 6 bases and the V segment lost 7 bases, leaving 9 bases of the junction unmatched. The CDR3 sequence: CASGGTGDLDGYTF. For the CDR3, the DNA is TGCGCCAGCGGCGGGACAGGGGATTTGGATGGCTACACCTTC.

CDR3 DNA sequence: TGTGCCAGCAGTTATCTGGTTTCGGGTGGCTACACCTTC. Protein sequence: CASSYLVSGGYTF. The V and J genes are TRBV6-2 or TRBV6-3 and TRBJ1-2; D gene uncertain. The V gene lost 3 bases and the J gene lost 7 bases, with 12 bases spanning the gap. Germline CDR1 reads MNHEY; CDR2 reads SVGEGT. The CDR3 runs to 13 residues.

The chain uses TRBV5-1 and TRBJ2-1, with 7 bases lining up with TRBD1. With V trimmed by 2 bases and J by 2 bases, 4 bases remained unmatched. This CDR3 is built from 15 residues. The germline gives CDR1 SGHRS, CDR2 YFSETQ. The CDR3 DNA follows: TGCGCCAGCAGCTTAGGTCAGGGGGCCTACAATGAGCAGTTCTTC. It translates to CASSLGQGAYNEQFF. The variable domain in full, completed from reference TRBV5-1 and TRBJ2-1, reads KAGVTQTPRYLIKTRGQQVTLSCSPISGHRSVSWYQQTPGQGLQFLFEYFSETQRNKGNFPGRFSGRQFSNSRSEMNVSTLELGDSALYLCASSLGQGAYNEQFFGPGTRLTVL.

The chain has TRBV5-4 and TRBJ2-1; D may be TRBD2 (7 bases). The germline V gene encodes CDR1 SGHNT and CDR2 YYREEE (reference sequence). V was cut by 0 bases and J by 4 bases, with 17 bases left in between. The CDR3 sequence is 17 residues long. The CDR3 region is CASSLGLSRGLYNEQFF. In DNA form, the CDR3 reads TGTGCCAGCAGCTTGGGCCTTTCGCGGGGGCTGTACAATGAGCAGTTCTTC. Together with reference TRBV5-4 and TRBJ2-1, the CDR3 gives the full variable domain: ETGVTQSPTHLIKTRGQQVTLRCSSQSGHNTVSWYQQALGQGPQFIFQYYREEENGRGNFPPRFSGLQFPNYSSELNVNALELDDSALYLCASSLGLSRGLYNEQFFGPGTRLTVL.

V and J are TRBV6-1 and TRBJ2-5; tentative D call: TRBD2 (6 bases). The length of the CDR3 is 14 residues. Per germline, CDR1 MNHNS and CDR2 SASEGT. Trimming left V 2 bases short and J 4 bases short, with 11 bases between. The CDR3, as DNA: TGTGCCAGCAGTGAAACGGGGGTTCCAGAGACCCAGTACTTC. Translation gives CASSETGVPETQYF.

The chain recombines TRBV3-1 (or the pseudogene TRBV3-2) with TRBJ2-1; 12 bases map to TRBD1. J lost 16 bases, V lost 2 bases, and 9 bases had no gene match. The CDR3 is 14 residues long. Germline lookup yields CDR1 LGHDT and CDR2 YNNKEL (reference sequence). CDR3 nucleotides: TGTGCCAGCAGCCAATTCCCGGGACAGGGGGCCGTATTCTTC. This encodes CASSQFPGQGAVFF.

This rearrangement joins TRBV28 to TRBJ1-4; D gene ambiguous. This CDR3 spans 13 amino acids. Trimming cost V 7 bases and J 6 bases, with 12 bases left between them. CDR1 and CDR2 (germline): MDHEN, SYDVKM. The CDR3 is CASTVRLDEKLFF. The CDR3 DNA reads as TGTGCCAGCACCGTCCGGTTGGATGAAAAACTGTTTTTT.

A remark on this clone: Other DNA sequences within the sample encode an identical CDR3. The CDR3 region is CASSVESYNEQFF. The CDR3 DNA is TGTGCCAGCAGCGTTGAGAGCTACAATGAGCAGTTCTTC. The rearrangement uses TRBV9 and TRBJ2-1; D is unresolved. Germline assignment: CDR1 SGDLS and CDR2 YYNGEE. This CDR3 region has 13 residues. Trimming took 2 bases from V and 3 from J, leaving 6 bases between them.

This rearrangement joins TRBV9 to TRBJ2-1; TRBD2 might be the D (6 bases). V was pared by 4 bases and J by 6 bases, with 17 bases between. From germline, CDR1 is SGDLS and CDR2 YYNGEE. CDR3 length: 15 amino acids. The chain's CDR3 is CASSPRDWQVNEQFF. In DNA form, the CDR3 reads TGTGCCAGCAGCCCCCGGGACTGGCAGGTCAATGAGCAGTTCTTC.

The V and J genes are TRBV15 and TRBJ1-5; D remains unclear. The CDR3 runs to 15 residues. The V and J ends lost 1 base and 0 bases respectively, with 7 bases between them. CDR1 and CDR2 (germline): LNHNV, YYDKDF (reference sequence). The CDR3 here is CATSRGGPSNQPQHF. CDR3 nucleotides: TGTGCCACCAGCAGAGGTGGGCCTAGCAATCAGCCCCAGCATTTT.

The V and J genes are TRBV4-1 and TRBJ2-6, with TRBD1 matching 7 bases. V lost 4 bases and J lost 2; bases outside the gene matches: 8. The CDR3 has 17 residues. Germline V lookup: CDR1 MGHRA, CDR2 YSYEKL. CDR3 sequence: CASSPTNRGPGANVLTF. Here the CDR3 DNA reads TGCGCCAGCAGCCCGACAAACAGGGGCCCTGGGGCCAACGTCCTGACTTTC.

The J gene is TRBJ1-5, the V gene TRBV5-6, with D perhaps TRBD1 (6 bases). Germline V lookup: CDR1 SGHDT, CDR2 YYEEEE. This CDR3 is 14 amino acids long. Trimming took off 2 bases at V and 6 bases at J, with 12 bases between the two ends. The CDR3 loop reads CASSLQGVRQPQHF. In nucleotides, the CDR3 is TGTGCCAGCAGCTTACAGGGCGTTCGTCAGCCCCAGCATTTT.

J is TRBJ2-1 and V is TRBV5-4, with D maybe TRBD2 (6 bases). The germline V and J ends were trimmed by 1 base and 7 bases, with 9 bases remaining between them. There are 13 residues in the CDR3. Germline loops: CDR1 SGHNT, CDR2 YYREEE (reference sequence). DNA for the CDR3: TGTGCCAGCAGCTTGCCTCGGGGGAATGAGCAGTTCTTC. The encoded protein is CASSLPRGNEQFF.

This clone appeared a single time. The chain has TRBV6-6 and TRBJ2-5; D might be TRBD2 (5 bases). V lost 5 bases to trimming and J lost 4 bases, with 14 bases between them. The CDR3 consists of 14 residues. Germline CDR1 is MNHNY and CDR2 is SVGAGI (reference sequence). Written as DNA, the CDR3 is TGTGCCAGCAGTCAACCCCGGGGTCCAGAGACCCAGTACTTC. The encoded protein is CASSQPRGPETQYF.

In its sample, this clone was seen a few times. The V gene is TRBV18, the J gene TRBJ2-7, with 10 bases aligning to TRBD2. V lost 1 base, J lost 6 bases, and 0 bases stayed unmatched. Germline V gives CDR1 KGHSH, CDR2 LQKENI. The CDR3 has 13 residues. In DNA form, the CDR3 reads TGTGCCAGCTCACCACTAGCGGGAGGCGAGCAGTACTTC. Amino acid sequence: CASSPLAGGEQYF.

This rearrangement joins TRBV19 to TRBJ1-2, with no clear D. Between the trimmed V and J ends, which lost 3 bases and 6 bases, there was a span of 11 bases. The germline V gene encodes CDR1 LNHDA and CDR2 SQIVND (reference sequence). The CDR3 loop spans 13 amino acids. The CDR3 bases are TGTGCCAGTAGTATTCAGATGGCGGATGGCTACACCTTC. Translating it yields CASSIQMADGYTF. Full variable domain (missing parts from reference TRBV19 and TRBJ1-2): DGGITQSPKYLFRKEGQNVTLSCEQNLNHDAMYWYRQDPGQGLRLIYYSQIVNDFQKGDIAEGYSVSREKKESFPLTVTSAQKNPTAFYLCASSIQMADGYTFGSGTRLTVV.

This rearrangement joins TRBV4-1 to TRBJ1-1; TRBD1 agrees at 8 bases. The CDR3 is made up of 15 amino acids. J was trimmed by 5 bases and V by 0 bases; bases with no gene match: 5. Germline assignment: CDR1 MGHRA and CDR2 YSYEKL. The CDR3 DNA follows: TGCGCCAGCAGCCAAGATCCCAGGGGGCAGACTGAAGCTTTCTTT. Protein product: CASSQDPRGQTEAFF.

The chain carries TRBV2 and TRBJ1-5; D uncertain. The CDR3 has 17 amino acids. V lost 7 bases and J lost 4, with 23 bases in between. Germline V gene lookup returns CDR1 SNHLY and CDR2 FYNNEI. CDR3 in DNA: TGTGCCAGCAATGGCCTTATCGACTCCCCTGGAAATCAGCCCCAGCATTTT. It yields the protein CASNGLIDSPGNQPQHF.

V usage is TRBV5-1 and J usage is TRBJ1-1, with 7 nucleotides matching TRBD1. Germline lookup yields CDR1 SGHRS and CDR2 YFSETQ. The CDR3 is 13 residues long. With 4 bases clipped from V and 6 bases from J, the junction kept 6 bases outside the gene matches. CDR3 nucleotide sequence: TGCGCCAGCAGCGGAGACAGGGTATCTGAAGCTTTCTTT. Translating it yields CASSGDRVSEAFF.